The sequence of this T cell receptor (beta chain) was determined in a study of T cell responses to AZD1222 COVID-19 vaccine. Study-wide findings and caveats: Recipients of two AZD1222 doses showed rising Spike-specific TCR breadth and depth. Spike-wide coverage was observed for vaccine-associated CD4 TCRs, with dominant responses at 160-218 and 743-854. Reports say nearly half of spike-specific TCRs go after unmutated variant regions. Possibly, clonal diversity was underestimated; donors were largely white British and included more females.

CDR3 size: 18 residues. V was shortened by 6 bases and J by 5 bases, with 25 bases between the two germline ends. The data were produced by immunoSEQ multiplex PCR, yet TCRdb's version contains in-frame clones alone and is incomplete. The sample holds approximately 130,000 clones, around nine tenths seen once. As to this clone: Antigen specificity is unknown.

The sequence derives from an adult in good health. The chain joins TRBV23-1 to TRBJ1-4, with D perhaps TRBD1 (5 bases). TRBV23-1 is recorded as an ORF, its role being uncertain. The sample here was peripheral blood, taken on day 0 of AZD1222 vaccination. The CDR3 DNA follows: TGCGCCAGCAGAATCCGGTCGGGGGGAAGGGGAAAAAATGAAAAACTGTTTTTT. Translated, it gives CASRIRSGGRGKNEKLFF.